This T cell receptor beta chain originates from a study of cytomegalovirus exposure and HLA in healthy donors (dated 2017 in TCRdb). Regarding the study in general: An earlier analysis of some 620 of the donors reported approximately 260 Gb of sequence data and 117 million unique TCR beta sequences obtained from roughly 180 million T cells. Donor age, sex, ethnicity and CMV serostatus were compiled together with the repertoire data. A later analysis re-examined previously published TCR beta repertoires from several hundred donors and added high-resolution HLA genotyping to investigate patterns of TCR occurrence. Rather than drawing on any new phenotypic data, the later analysis identified candidate immune exposures from TCR beta sequences and the way those sequences occurred across donors. An early release that covered more than 550 HLA-typed donors contained around 300 gigabases of sequencing data and 70 million to 100 million unique TCR sequences. Five DR-DQ haplotypes were handled as single units for association and clustering because linkage in the cohort was strong. The study profiled the T cell repertoires of about 640 subjects by immunosequencing and related them to cytomegalovirus serostatus. Along with the roughly 670-subject first cohort, a separate validation cohort of over a hundred different subjects was used. Class I and class II HLA loci were covered by the typing at four-digit resolution. Of the roughly 400 genotyped donors, 81% were placed in the genetic ancestry cluster associated with self-reported Caucasian donors. The number of typed donors differed by locus: roughly 620-630 for A, B, C, DRB1 and DQB1; some 500 for DQA1; approximately 610 for DPA1; and approximately 450 for DPB1. In a later genetic analysis, genome-wide SNP genotypes for about three fifths of the 666 donors were used, and that subset was treated as a discovery cohort. Among some 400 genotyped donors of the cohort, an average of approximately 240,000 unique TCR beta nucleotide sequences was sequenced per donor, of which 15% to 20% were non-productive. The study combined high-throughput TCR immunosequencing, statistical association of individual TCRs with disease status, and machine learning to predict cytomegalovirus infection status. The study aimed to test whether signatures of past pathogen exposure could be identified by cataloging public T cell receptors. All discovery cohort repertoires had been generated using a single sequencing platform. An earlier analysis of fewer than 700 of the donors applied high-throughput TCR beta sequencing to assess whether each TCR beta V gene segment acted as functional or pseudogenic. What the research found in general, with its limitations: Compared with the 666-donor mean, donors in an Asian-associated ancestry cluster had fewer N-insertions in productive TCRs, according to a later genetic analysis. A later analysis associated about 18,000 TCR beta sequences with specific HLA alleles at a false discovery rate of 0.05. According to the authors, the approach could potentially be generalized to other disease states and immunological phenotypes. In an earlier analysis of some 540 of the donors, most TCR beta V segments appeared in productive rearrangements about 90% or about 30% of the time, broadly matching IMGT annotations. This cohort had only TCR beta chains sequenced, and the lack of alpha or paired-chain data limited which features could be detected. In a later analysis, several top co-occurrence clusters were reported to appear linked to parvovirus B19, influenza, CMV and Epstein-Barr virus. Across donors, most TCR sequences were observed very rarely, whereas some public TCRs were present in many individuals. Because HLA typing was unavailable for some donors at each locus, only the typed subset was used in association tests. In a later genetic analysis, a missense DCLRE1C variant was associated with V-gene and J-gene trimming of TCR beta chains, and the association was replicated in an independent cohort. A cluster of highly shared sequence variants was judged likely to represent a technical artifact of the sequencing pipeline. According to a later analysis, TCR association rates differed among HLA loci, with DRB1 alleles showing the most associated TCRs and HLA-C alleles showing the fewest. About 17 rarely observed V segments, including chromosome 9 orphons, were excluded from the earlier analysis of about 610 of the donors because counts were too low. A later analysis found that most CMV-associated TCR beta chains appeared HLA-restricted, with HLA associations seemingly driven largely by CMV exposure. Some IMGT-functional V segments, including TRBV6-2 and TRBV6-3, could not be told apart with the 87-base-pair reads, so those segments were excluded. Cytomegalovirus status was reported to be diagnosed by the classifier with high specificity and sensitivity in both the original and validation cohorts. In the study, some 160 TCR beta chains were listed as associated with cytomegalovirus. Compared with equally common non-associated chains, HLA-associated TCR beta chains in a later analysis were more clonally expanded and had lower generation probabilities. In vitro tests confirmed that a few of the cytomegalovirus-associated TCR beta chains recognize cytomegalovirus antigens. A further reported finding was that TCR beta sequences accurately predicted the HLA-A and HLA-B alleles for most subjects in the first cohort. Immune exposure information for the cohort was limited to CMV serostatus. Linkage disequilibrium might explain the correlated functional status among segregating V segments, but an unknown experimental factor could not be ruled out. The presence/absence analyses assumed that sequencing depth was roughly uniform across donors, and that assumption may not be true. Assigning TCR associations to individual alleles was difficult when HLA alleles, especially DR and DQ, strongly co-occurred.

In total, 666 healthy bone marrow donors made up the cohort. At the time of sampling, every cohort member was nominally healthy, though immune exposures that went unrecorded were likely present. The donor tested CMV seronegative, placing the donor among the roughly 340 seronegative members of the cohort. A peripheral blood sample was collected from each donor, and TCR beta sequencing was performed on peripheral blood mononuclear cells. The Qiagen DNeasy Blood Extraction Kit was used to extract genomic DNA from the blood cell samples. A word on this clone: Its antigen is not yet known. No base quality information exists; no much larger clone differs at one position.

The germline V gene encodes CDR1 SGHTA and CDR2 FQGNSA. The cysteine opens and the phenylalanine closes a CDR3 of 15 amino acids. Kept here is only the CDR3 DNA, which spans 45 bases and is read in frame from base 1. Trimming accounts for 2 bases at V and 5 bases at J, while the number of junction bases matched to no gene is 8. The library was obtained by the immunoSEQ multiplex PCR assay. The multiplex PCR relied on a mix of 60 forward primers for TCR Vbeta segments and 13 reverse primers for TCR Jbeta segments. Amplification of the CDR3 region of rearranged TCR beta genes was performed with a multiplex PCR assay on genomic DNA. Amplified TCR beta libraries were sequenced as 87-base-pair reads on the Illumina HiSeq System. In the source study's methods: In a later analysis, 80 million or so unique TCR beta chains were counted across the 650 to 750 repertoires, and roughly 11 million of these chains were shared by at least two donors. A nearest-neighbor algorithm error-corrected the raw reads and collapsed the reads into unique sequences, merging closely related sequences to remove PCR and sequencing errors. To assign V, D and J gene segments, CDR3 sequences were aligned to IMGT reference sequences. For a sequence to be retained, a match of at least six nucleotides to both a V gene segment and a J gene segment was required. A rearrangement counted as productive if the CDR3 had no stop codons and remained in frame with V and J, and every other rearrangement counted as non-productive. Following IMGT convention, CDR3 was defined as the stretch from the second conserved V-encoded cysteine up to the conserved J-encoded phenylalanine. Sequences without an unambiguous match to a single V gene segment were excluded from the earlier analysis of a few hundred of the donors. In an earlier analysis of a few hundred of the donors, V segments were called functional above 56.7% productive rearrangements and were called segregating when the between-donor standard deviation exceeded 5%. A statistical classification framework was built for diagnosing cytomegalovirus status from the catalog of TCR beta chain sequences. In a later analysis, V and J genes were assigned by comparing TCR nucleotide sequences against IMGT/GENE-DB human TR gene sequences. In a later analysis, CDR3 sequences and most-parsimonious VDJ recombination scenarios were assigned using the TCRdist pipeline. In a later analysis, each TCR beta chain was defined by its CDR3 amino acid sequence together with its V-gene family, and reads lacking a unique V-gene family were excluded. As a way to deal with suspected cross-contamination and a sequencing artifact, a later analysis dropped hundreds of nucleotide sequences that were highly shared and had low generation probability. In a later analysis, a clonal expansion index for each public chain was calculated from normalized within-repertoire ranks of inferred template counts. A later analysis computed generation probabilities with a VDJ recombination model fitted to out-of-frame rearrangements, and checked the results against IGoR. Hypergeometric tests were used in a later analysis to score TCR-TCR, TCR-HLA and TCR-CMV co-occurrence, with a repertoire-size bias correction applied to the TCR pairs. False discovery rates were estimated in a later analysis by permuting HLA or CMV assignments 20 times. In a later analysis, co-occurring TCRs were grouped using DBSCAN, with TCRdist sequence similarity added in when clustering inside HLA-allele-positive subsets. For co-occurrence clustering, repertoires with fewer than 30,000 or more than 120,000 public chains were excluded, along with four or five repertoires with anomalous nucleotide sharing. What TCRdb holds here is the immuneACCESS table cut down to in-frame rearrangements. Part of the clones is not present; checked against another copy, under half of the missing clones reflect an unresolved V gene, and the others are unexplained. The V and J calls and the clone size are those of that table, but D and trimming were determined from the DNA. Within this sample are about 70,000 clones, with more than 80% of them counted one time only. The ten largest clones take up 2% of the sample.

Sequenced: PBMCs. This sequence originates from a woman under 40 in good health and CMV-seronegative. The sequence joins TRBV7-2 to TRBJ2-7, with 8 junctional bases fitting TRBD1. Read as DNA, the sequence is TGTGCCAGCAGCTTATCCGTGACAGGGGCTAACGAGCAGTACTTC. Translation gives CASSLSVTGANEQYF. Supplemented by the reference TRBV7-2 and TRBJ2-7 proteins around the CDR3, the complete variable domain is GAGVSQSPSNKVTEKGKDVELRCDPISGHTALYWYRQSLGQGLEFLIYFQGNSAPDKSGLPSDRFSAERTGGSVSTLTIQRTQQEDSAVYLCASSLSVTGANEQYFGPGTRLTVT.